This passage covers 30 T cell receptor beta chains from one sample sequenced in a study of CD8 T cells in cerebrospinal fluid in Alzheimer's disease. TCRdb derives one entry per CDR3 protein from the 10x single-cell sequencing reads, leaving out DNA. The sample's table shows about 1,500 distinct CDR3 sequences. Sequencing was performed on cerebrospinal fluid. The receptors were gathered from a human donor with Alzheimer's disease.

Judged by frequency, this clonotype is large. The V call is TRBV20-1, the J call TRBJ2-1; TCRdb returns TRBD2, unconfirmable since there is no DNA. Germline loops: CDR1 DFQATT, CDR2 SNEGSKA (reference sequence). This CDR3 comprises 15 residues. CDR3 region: CSATPRRGGRNEQFF.

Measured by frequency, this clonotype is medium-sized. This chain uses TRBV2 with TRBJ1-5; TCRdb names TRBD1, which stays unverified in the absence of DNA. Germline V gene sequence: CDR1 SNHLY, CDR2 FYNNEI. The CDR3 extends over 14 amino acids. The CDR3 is CASSGGQGYQPQHF.

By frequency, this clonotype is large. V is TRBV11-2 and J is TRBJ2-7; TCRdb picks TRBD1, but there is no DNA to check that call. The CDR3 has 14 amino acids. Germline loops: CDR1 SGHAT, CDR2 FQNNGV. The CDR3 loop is CASSLVGQGYEQYF.

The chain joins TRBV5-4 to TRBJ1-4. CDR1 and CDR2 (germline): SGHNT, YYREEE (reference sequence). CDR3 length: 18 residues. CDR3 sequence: CASSLAATPGSWNEKLFF.

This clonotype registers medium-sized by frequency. The CDR3 protein is CASSLEAGATGELFF. J is TRBJ2-2 and V is TRBV5-1; TCRdb's D call of TRBD2 is untestable without DNA. The CDR3 totals 15 residues. CDR1 is SGHRS and CDR2 is YFSETQ in the germline V gene. Filled out from reference TRBV5-1 and TRBJ2-2, the complete variable domain reads KAGVTQTPRYLIKTRGQQVTLSCSPISGHRSVSWYQQTPGQGLQFLFEYFSETQRNKGNFPGRFSGRQFSNSRSEMNVSTLELGDSALYLCASSLEAGATGELFFGEGSRLTVL.

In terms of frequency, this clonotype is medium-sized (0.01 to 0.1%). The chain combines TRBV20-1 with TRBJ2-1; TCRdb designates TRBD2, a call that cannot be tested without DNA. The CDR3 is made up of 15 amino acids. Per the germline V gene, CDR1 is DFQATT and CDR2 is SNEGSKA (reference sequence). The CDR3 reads CSASSTSGRAFGQFF.

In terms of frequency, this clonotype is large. The CDR3 reads CASSFLPGTYNSPLHF. The chain employs TRBV28 and TRBJ1-6; TCRdb's D gene call, TRBD1, goes unchecked for lack of DNA. In germline, CDR1 is MDHEN, CDR2 SYDVKM. The length of the CDR3 is 16 residues. The full variable domain, in which reference TRBV28 and TRBJ1-6 provide the parts outside the CDR3, is DVKVTQSSRYLVKRTGEKVFLECVQDMDHENMFWYRQDPGLGLRLIYFSYDVKMKEKGDIPEGYSVSREKKERFSLILESASTNQTSMYLCASSFLPGTYNSPLHFGNGTRLTVT.

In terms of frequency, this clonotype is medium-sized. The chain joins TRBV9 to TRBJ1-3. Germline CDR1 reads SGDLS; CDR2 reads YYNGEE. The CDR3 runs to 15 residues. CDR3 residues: CASSVGGPSGNTIYF.

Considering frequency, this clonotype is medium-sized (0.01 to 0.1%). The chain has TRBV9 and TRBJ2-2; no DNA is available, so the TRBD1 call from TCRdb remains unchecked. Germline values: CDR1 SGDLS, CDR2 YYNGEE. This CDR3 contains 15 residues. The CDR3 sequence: CASSRGVEATGELFF. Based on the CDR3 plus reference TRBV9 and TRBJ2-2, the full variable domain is DSGVTQTPKHLITATGQRVTLRCSPRSGDLSVYWYQQSLDQGLQFLIQYYNGEERAKGNILERFSAQQFPDLHSELNLSSLELGDSALYFCASSRGVEATGELFFGEGSRLTVL.

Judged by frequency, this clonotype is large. CDR3 in amino acids: CASSPSIAKNIQYF. This sequence joins TRBV7-3 and TRBJ2-4. Germline-derived CDR1 and CDR2 are SGHTA and FQGTGA. CDR3 length equals 14 residues.

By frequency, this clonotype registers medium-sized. Here the CDR3 reads CASSHQAHRGRFHEQYF. The V call is TRBV3-1, the J call TRBJ2-7; checking the TCRdb D call of TRBD1 is not possible without DNA. The CDR3 sequence is 17 residues long. The V gene's germline CDR1 is LGHDT and CDR2 YNNKEL (reference sequence).

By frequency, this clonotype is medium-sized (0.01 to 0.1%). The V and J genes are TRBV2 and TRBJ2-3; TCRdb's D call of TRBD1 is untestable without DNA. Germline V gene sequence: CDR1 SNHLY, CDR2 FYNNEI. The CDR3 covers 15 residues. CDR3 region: CASAPRRGTPLTQYF.

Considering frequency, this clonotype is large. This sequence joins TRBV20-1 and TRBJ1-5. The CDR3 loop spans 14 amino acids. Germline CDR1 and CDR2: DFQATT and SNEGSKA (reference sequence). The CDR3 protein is CSARVGEIGQPQHF.

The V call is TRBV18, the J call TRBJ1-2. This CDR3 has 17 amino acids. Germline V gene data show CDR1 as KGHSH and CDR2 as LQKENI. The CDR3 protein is CASSPRRWEVRAYGYTF. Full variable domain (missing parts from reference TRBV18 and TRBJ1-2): NAGVMQNPRHLVRRRGQEARLRCSPMKGHSHVYWYRQLPEEGLKFMVYLQKENIIDESGMPKERFSAEFPKEGPSILRIQQVVRGDSAAYFCASSPRRWEVRAYGYTFGSGTRLTVV.

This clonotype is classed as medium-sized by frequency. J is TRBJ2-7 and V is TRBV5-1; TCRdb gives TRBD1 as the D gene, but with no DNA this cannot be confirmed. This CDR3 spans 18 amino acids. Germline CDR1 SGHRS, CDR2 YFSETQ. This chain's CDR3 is CASSLGPTGTGGTYEQYF.

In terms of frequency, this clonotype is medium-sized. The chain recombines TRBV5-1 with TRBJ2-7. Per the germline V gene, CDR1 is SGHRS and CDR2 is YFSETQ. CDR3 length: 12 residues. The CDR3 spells CASSLSPREQYF.

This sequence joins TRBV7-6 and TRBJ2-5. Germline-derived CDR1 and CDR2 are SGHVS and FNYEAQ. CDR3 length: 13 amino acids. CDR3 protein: CASSLSLIETQYF.

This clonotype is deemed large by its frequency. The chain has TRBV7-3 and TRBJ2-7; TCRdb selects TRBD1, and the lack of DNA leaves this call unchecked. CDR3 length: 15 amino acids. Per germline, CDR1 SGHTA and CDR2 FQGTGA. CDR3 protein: CASSLQGIGTYEQYF.

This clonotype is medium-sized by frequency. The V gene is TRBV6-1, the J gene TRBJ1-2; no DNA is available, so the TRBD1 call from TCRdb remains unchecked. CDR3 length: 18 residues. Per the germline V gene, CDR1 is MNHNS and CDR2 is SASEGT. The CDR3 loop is CASSEDGTGIGRFYGYTF.

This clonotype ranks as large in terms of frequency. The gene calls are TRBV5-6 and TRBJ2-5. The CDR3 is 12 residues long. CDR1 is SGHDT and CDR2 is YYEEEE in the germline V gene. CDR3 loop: CASSGEPETQYF.

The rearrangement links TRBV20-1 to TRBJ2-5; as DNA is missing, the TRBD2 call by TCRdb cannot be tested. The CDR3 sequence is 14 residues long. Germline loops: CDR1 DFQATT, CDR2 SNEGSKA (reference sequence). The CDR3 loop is CSADPGLYGETQYF.

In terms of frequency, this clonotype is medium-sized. The CDR3 protein is CAWSKGQGFYEQYF. V and J are TRBV30 and TRBJ2-7; TCRdb picks TRBD1, but there is no DNA to check that call. In germline, CDR1 is GTSNPN, CDR2 SVGIG (reference sequence). The CDR3 extends over 14 amino acids.

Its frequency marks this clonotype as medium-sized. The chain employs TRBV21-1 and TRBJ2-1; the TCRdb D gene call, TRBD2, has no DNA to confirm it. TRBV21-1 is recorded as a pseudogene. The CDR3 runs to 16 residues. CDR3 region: CASSKLAGVLWNEQFF.

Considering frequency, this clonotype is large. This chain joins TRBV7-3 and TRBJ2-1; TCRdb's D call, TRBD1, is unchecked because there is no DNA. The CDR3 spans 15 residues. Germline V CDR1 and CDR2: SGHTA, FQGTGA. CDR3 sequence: CASSSGPASYNEQFF.

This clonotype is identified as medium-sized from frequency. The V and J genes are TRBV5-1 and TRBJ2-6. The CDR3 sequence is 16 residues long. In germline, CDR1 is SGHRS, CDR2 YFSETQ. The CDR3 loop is CASRPDSRSGANVLTF.

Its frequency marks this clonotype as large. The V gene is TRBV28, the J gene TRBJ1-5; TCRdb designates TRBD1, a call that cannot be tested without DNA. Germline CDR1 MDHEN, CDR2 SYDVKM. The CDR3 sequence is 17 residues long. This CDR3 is CASSLIGTGVGGQPQHF.

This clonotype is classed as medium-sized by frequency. The CDR3 sequence is CASSYSRTYQETQYF. The V gene is TRBV6-5, the J gene TRBJ2-5. Per germline, CDR1 MNHEY and CDR2 SVGAGI. CDR3 length: 15 residues.

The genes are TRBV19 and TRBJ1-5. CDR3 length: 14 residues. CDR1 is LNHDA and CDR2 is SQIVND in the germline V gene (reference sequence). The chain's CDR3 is CASRPMGGNQPQHF.

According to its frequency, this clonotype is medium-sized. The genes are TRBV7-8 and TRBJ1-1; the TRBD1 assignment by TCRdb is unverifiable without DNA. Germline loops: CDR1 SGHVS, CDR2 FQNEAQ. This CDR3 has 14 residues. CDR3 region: CASSWGQLNTEAFF.

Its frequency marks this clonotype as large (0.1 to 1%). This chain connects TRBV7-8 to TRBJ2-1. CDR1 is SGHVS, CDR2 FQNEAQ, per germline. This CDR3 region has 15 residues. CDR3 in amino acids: CASSLATSSYNEQFF.